Reported below is one T cell receptor (beta chain). The sample is drawn from a study of T cells expressing NK-cell markers. TCRdb re-called the 5' RACE reads and catalogs CDR3 proteins one per entry, DNA excluded. The sample includes about 150,000 distinct CDR3 sequences. The CDR3 is 15 residues long. Germline CDR1 is SGHRS and CDR2 is YFSETQ. The receptor was isolated from a woman aged 45-65 years in good health. This sequence joins TRBV5-1 and TRBJ2-1; without DNA, the TCRdb call of TRBD2 cannot be checked. Sequencing input: blood T cells: a sorted CD56 or NKG2C T cell subset, CD4+ or CD8+ T cells, or bulk PBMC T cells (not recorded which). The CDR3 loop is CASSGLAVSFNEQFF.